This TCR beta chain was profiled in a study of T cell changes during pregnancy in multiple sclerosis. Trimming took 6 bases from V and 4 from J; bases not matched to a gene: 6. The CDR3 consists of 14 residues. Germline V lookup: CDR1 LNHDA, CDR2 SQIVND (reference sequence). Libraries were prepared by immunoSEQ multiplex PCR; TCRdb keeps only in-frame clonotypes and omits some of them. The data hold 22,000 or so clones, with more than 85% observed a single time. The TCR originated in a female donor in good health, enrolled as a control in a pregnancy study. The sequences come from CD4+ T cells from peripheral blood mononuclear cells, collected after pregnancy. V gene TRBV19 combines with J gene TRBJ1-3, with 7 bases that match TRBD1. CDR3 protein: CASSLGQSGNTIYF. CDR3 sequence (DNA): TGTGCCAGTAGCCTGGGACAGTCCGGAAACACCATATATTTT. Variable domain in full (rest from reference TRBV19 and TRBJ1-3): DGGITQSPKYLFRKEGQNVTLSCEQNLNHDAMYWYRQDPGQGLRLIYYSQIVNDFQKGDIAEGYSVSREKKESFPLTVTSAQKNPTAFYLCASSLGQSGNTIYFGEGSWLTVV.